This T cell receptor (beta chain) was observed in a study of beta chain features in type 1 diabetes. The study's findings and limits: Researchers caution that PCR might favor shorter templates, equally among patients and controls.

Turning to this clone: What it recognizes is unknown. Other DNA sequences from this sample encode an identical CDR3 as well.

The CDR3 is made up of 15 amino acids. V lost 0 bases, J lost 2 bases, and 0 bases stayed unmatched. Germline CDR1 reads SGHRS; CDR2 reads YFSETQ. Isolated RNA was reverse transcribed in full, so expressed TCRB transcripts were sequenced. Assay used: immunoSEQ multiplex PCR; TCRdb lists only in-frame clones, some missing. The data contain roughly 250,000 clones, around 10% of them singletons. The V and J genes are TRBV5-1 and TRBJ2-7; 12 positions match TRBD2. The specimen was naive CD4+ T cells from blood. The sequence came from a woman aged 18-30 years in good health. CDR3 DNA: TGCGCCAGCAGCTTGGGACTAGCGGGAGCCTACGAGCAGTACTTC. This encodes CASSLGLAGAYEQYF.